The sequence of this TCR beta chain was determined in a study of blood T cell repertoires in COVID-19. Study at large: Donors in the United States, Italy and Spain gave samples during acute or convalescent COVID-19. PBMCs, B-cell-depleted T cells, or T cells provided the cDNA or gDNA that made up the material.

Some clones are missing from TCRdb's copy, which holds only in-frame ones; the method was immunoSEQ multiplex PCR. The table shows under 300,000 clones, with 88% occurring only once. V trimming: 3 bases; J trimming: 8 bases; junction bases outside the gene matches: 4. In germline, CDR1 is MDHEN, CDR2 SYDVKM. This CDR3 spans 13 amino acids. This chain links TRBV28 with TRBJ2-1; 7 bases are shared with TRBD1. Sequencing was performed on peripheral blood. This TCR was sampled from a woman aged 35 to 49 who had recovered from COVID-19. Here the CDR3 reads CASSFPDRDEQFF. CDR3 in DNA: TGTGCCAGCAGTTTCCCCGACAGGGATGAGCAGTTCTTC.